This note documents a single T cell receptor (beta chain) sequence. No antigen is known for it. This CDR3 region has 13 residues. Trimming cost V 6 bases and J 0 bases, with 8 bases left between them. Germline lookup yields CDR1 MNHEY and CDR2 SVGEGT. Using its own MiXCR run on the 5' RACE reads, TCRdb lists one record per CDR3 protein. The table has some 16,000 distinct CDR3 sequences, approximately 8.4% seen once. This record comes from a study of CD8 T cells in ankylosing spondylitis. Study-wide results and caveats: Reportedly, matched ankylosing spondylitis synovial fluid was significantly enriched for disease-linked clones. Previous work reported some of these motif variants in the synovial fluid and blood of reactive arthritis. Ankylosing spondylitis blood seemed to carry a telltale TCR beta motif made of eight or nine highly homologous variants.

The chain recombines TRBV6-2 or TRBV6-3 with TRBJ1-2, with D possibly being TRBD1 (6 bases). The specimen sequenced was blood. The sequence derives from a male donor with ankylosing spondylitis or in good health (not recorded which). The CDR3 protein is CASSRGPNYGYTF. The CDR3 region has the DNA TGTGCCAGCAGCCGGGGGCCTAACTATGGCTACACCTTC.